This T cell receptor (beta chain) was sequenced for a study of shared clonotypes between healthy human individuals (dated by TCRdb to about 2020). A note on the overall study: Two women and a few men aged 18 to 49 years were included in the cohort. Per donor, leukapheresis produced somewhere between about 0.8 and 9.5 billion PBMCs. Blood TCR repertoires of five healthy adults were deeply sequenced to estimate repertoire size and the extent of clonotype sharing between individuals. To increase sequencing depth and limit assay-specific biases, different laboratories used diverse techniques to prepare libraries and sequence TCR repertoires. The study at large found these results: Based on pairwise subsampling, the degree of clonotype sharing among donors was expected to be affected by sequencing depth. Because the study included a small number of donors, the genetic and exposure-history diversity represented was limited. Sampling was restricted to blood, and TCR repertoires in tissues likely differ from the TCR repertoires found in blood.

This clone was recorded a few times. Its antigen is not yet known. Per-nucleotide qualities are absent, and no much larger clonotype sits a single base away. Using the deep immunoSEQ assay, TCR CDR3 regions were amplified from genomic DNA by multiplex PCR. For each cell subset, the extracted genomic DNA was distributed evenly across all wells of several immunoSEQ 96-well plates, and each plate served as one replicate. Each replicate PCR for unsorted PBMC received about 300 ng genomic DNA, equal to 25,000 to 30,000 T cell genomes. Genomic DNA from unsorted PBMC was sequenced over ten immunoSEQ deep assay plates. Purified libraries were measured with a Qubit 3.0 fluorometer, size-checked on a Bioanalyzer 2100, and measured again with the KAPA Library Quantification kit. Every immunoSEQ 96-well plate was sequenced on a separate single-read 150-cycle Illumina NextSeq 550 flow cell. From the authors' description of their analysis: Because the immunoSEQ output held only junctional sequences and lacked quality scores, the filtering could not match the filtering applied to full-length reads. Sequences were annotated with PyIR, a Python wrapper for IgBLAST v1.9, and V/J genes and CDR3 were assigned using IMGT germline references. Reads with weak V/J assignments (E-value above 1e-6), missing CDR3, stop codons, out-of-frame junctions, or ambiguous translated residues were removed. V3J clonotypes were defined as sequences sharing an identical inferred V gene, J gene, and CDR3 amino acid sequence. The percentage overlap between two repertoires was calculated by dividing the number of shared unique clonotypes by the size of the smaller repertoire. RTK rarefaction, the Chao1 estimator, and Recon v2.1 estimates of unobserved clonotypes were used to assess repertoire richness. Imported from immuneACCESS, the table was reduced by TCRdb to in-frame sequences with V and J called. These copies leave out some clones; in studies compared against another copy, an unresolved V gene accounts for under half, and the cause of the remainder is not known. That table is the source of V, J and clone size, and D and trimming were worked out from the DNA. The sample contains about 490,000 clones, roughly 80% of them found a single time. In total, the top ten clones hold approximately 12% of the sample.

The donors were healthy, HIV-negative adults who had no recently reported acute infections or vaccinations. Every donor was a Caucasian adult living in Nashville, Tennessee, USA. For unsorted samples, some 90 million PBMCs were counted, and genomic DNA was extracted using the QIAamp DNA Blood Mini kit. Blood was obtained by leukapheresis, after which PBMCs were separated by Ficoll-Histopaque density gradient centrifugation and cryopreserved in liquid nitrogen vapor phase. The CDR3 runs 15 residues from the cysteine to the phenylalanine. Left in the record is the CDR3 DNA by itself, 45 bases read in frame from the first base. CDR1 and CDR2, per the germline V gene (reference sequence), are GTSNPN and SVGIG. Trimming costs V 4 bases and J 3 bases, and their ends lie 17 bases apart.

The V and J genes are TRBV30 and TRBJ2-3; perhaps TRBD1 is the D gene, with 5 bases matching. The origin of this receptor is a woman aged 40 to 50 in good health. Some clones in this sample may be carry-over from other donors' samples. Source material: PBMCs. This receptor carries the CDR3 CAWTKGARVTDTQYF. In nucleotide form, the sequence is TGTGCCTGGACAAAAGGGGCAAGGGTGACAGATACGCAGTATTTT.